These 5 T cell receptor beta chains were all obtained from the same sample, sequenced in a study of blood T cell repertoires in COVID-19. Clones were read by immunoSEQ multiplex PCR, and TCRdb kept only the in-frame ones, dropping some. The table shows approximately 290,000 clones, with approximately 90% occurring only once. Sequencing was carried out using peripheral blood. All receptors derive from a woman in her twenties or thirties with COVID-19, enrolled during active disease.

The rearrangement joins TRBV19 to TRBJ1-2; TRBD1 matches 7 bases. The germline gives CDR1 LNHDA, CDR2 SQIVND (reference sequence). Unmatched junction bases numbered 11, after V lost 6 bases and J lost 7 bases. The length of the CDR3 is 14 residues. The chain's CDR3 is CASRQTGTAPGYTF. CDR3 bases: TGTGCCAGTAGGCAGACAGGGACCGCGCCTGGCTACACCTTC.

The V and J genes are TRBV19 and TRBJ1-5; D gene unclear. There are 20 residues in the CDR3. Trimming stripped 1 base from V and 0 bases from J, with 22 bases between. Germline V gene data show CDR1 as LNHDA and CDR2 as SQIVND (reference sequence). CDR3 protein: CASSIVPQVGLFYSNQPQHF. The CDR3 DNA sequence: TGTGCCAGTAGTATAGTCCCGCAGGTCGGCTTATTTTATAGCAATCAGCCCCAGCATTTT.

The V and J genes are TRBV3-1 (or the pseudogene TRBV3-2) and TRBJ1-2; D unresolved. Germline CDR1 and CDR2: LGHDT and YNNKEL (reference sequence). CDR3 length equals 13 residues. V dropped 0 bases and J dropped 6 bases, with 8 bases sitting between them. CDR3 nucleotides: TGTGCCAGCAGCCAAGATACGGGTAATGGCTACACCTTC. This sequence encodes CASSQDTGNGYTF.

The chain couples TRBV6-5 to TRBJ2-7; 8 nucleotides align to TRBD2. Germline trimming cut 6 bases from V and 7 bases from J; bases unmatched to any gene: 14. CDR3 length: 15 amino acids. Germline V lookup: CDR1 MNHEY, CDR2 SVGAGI. The CDR3 DNA sequence: TGTGCCAGCAGACGAGGACTAGCTTCTCCTGGGGAGCAGTACTTC. This gives the protein CASRRGLASPGEQYF.

This rearrangement joins TRBV2 to TRBJ2-1, with a weak D call TRBD2 (7 bases). This CDR3 contains 15 residues. The germline V gene encodes CDR1 SNHLY and CDR2 FYNNEI. The ends were cut back, 6 bases at V and 4 bases at J, with 16 bases in the middle. The CDR3 loop is CASSLGGGGYNEQFF. The CDR3 DNA reads as TGTGCCAGCAGCCTCGGGGGCGGGGGTTACAATGAGCAGTTCTTC. Filled out from reference TRBV2 and TRBJ2-1, the complete variable domain reads EPEVTQTPSHQVTQMGQEVILRCVPISNHLYFYWYRQILGQKVEFLVSFYNNEISEKSEIFDDQFSVERPDGSNFTLKIRSTKLEDSAMYFCASSLGGGGYNEQFFGPGTRLTVL.